This T cell receptor (beta chain) is from a study of OX40 agonist ivuxolimab in advanced cancers. Study context: Patients were treated with intravenous ivuxolimab, dosed at 0.01 to 10 mg/kg and infused every 2 weeks. Three patients got partial responses; one had hepatocellular carcinoma and two had cutaneous melanoma.

Measured with immunoSEQ multiplex PCR; TCRdb has only the in-frame clones, and not every one. The repertoire holds approximately 47,000 clones, with around 87% as singletons. Comment on this clone: Its antigen is undetermined.

Overall study results and limits: Expanded clones belonging to CD8+ T cells outnumbered, on average, those of CD4+.

Autoimmune disease history or systemic immunosuppression excluded patients. The junction had 4 bases not matched to a gene; V was cut back by 6 bases and J by 9 bases. CDR1 and CDR2 (germline): MNHEY, SVGAGI. The CDR3 totals 13 residues. The clonotype originates from an adult with an advanced solid tumor such as melanoma, head and neck, liver or kidney cancer. This sequence joins TRBV6-5 and TRBJ1-6; TRBD1 matches 8 bases. Source: CD4+ or CD8+ T cells sorted from blood, taken in a trial of the OX40 agonist ivuxolimab. The DNA of the CDR3 is TGTGCCAGCAGAGGACAGGGAGGTTCACCCCTCCACTTT. This sequence encodes CASRGQGGSPLHF.